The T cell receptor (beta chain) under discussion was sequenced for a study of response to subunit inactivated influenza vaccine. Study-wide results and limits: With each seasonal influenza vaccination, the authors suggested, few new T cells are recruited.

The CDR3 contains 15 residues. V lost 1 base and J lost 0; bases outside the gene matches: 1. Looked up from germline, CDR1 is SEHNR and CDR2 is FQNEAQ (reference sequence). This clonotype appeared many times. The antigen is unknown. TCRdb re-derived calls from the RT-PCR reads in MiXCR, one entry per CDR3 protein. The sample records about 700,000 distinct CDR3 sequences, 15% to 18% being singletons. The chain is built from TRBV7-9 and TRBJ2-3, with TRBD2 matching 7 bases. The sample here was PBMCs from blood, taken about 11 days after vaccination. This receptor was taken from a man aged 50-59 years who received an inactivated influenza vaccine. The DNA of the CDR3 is TGTGCCAGCAGCTTAGTTAGCGGGAGCACAGATACGCAGTATTTT. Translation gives CASSLVSGSTDTQYF. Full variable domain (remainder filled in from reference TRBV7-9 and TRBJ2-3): DTGVSQNPRHKITKRGQNVTFRCDPISEHNRLYWYRQTLGQGPEFLTYFQNEAQLEKSRLLSDRFSAERPKGSFSTLEIQRTEQGDSAMYLCASSLVSGSTDTQYFGPGTRLTVL.